These T cell receptor beta chains were read from a single sample in a study of T-cell memory formation after mild COVID-19. In TCRdb, the 5' RACE reads were re-called with MiXCR into one record per CDR3 protein. The sample consists of approximately 400,000 distinct CDR3 sequences, under 20% of them appearing once. The sample was PBMCs or a T cell subset sorted from them (not recorded which). These receptors all stem from a man younger than 35 who had mild COVID-19 (a few samples of this study predate the infection). Cell type and time point are not known. The CDR3 runs from the conserved cysteine through the conserved F or W. The D gene is left open where the match is weak. Clone size is stated in some rows and not others, as once, few, many or a class when expanded.

cdr3_length: 13
j_call: TRBJ2-3
d_call: NA
v_call: TRBV27
clone_size: NA
cdr3_aa: CASRAPSTDTQYF
cdr3_nt: TGTGCCAGCAGGGCACCTAGCACAGATACGCAGTATTTT

cdr3_length: 18
j_call: TRBJ2-5
d_call: TRBD2
v_call: TRBV4-2
clone_size: few
cdr3_aa: CASSQVGASGGAGETQYF
cdr3_nt: TGTGCCAGCAGCCAAGTCGGAGCTAGCGGGGGGGCCGGGGAGACCCAGTACTTC

cdr3_length: 14
j_call: TRBJ2-3
d_call: TRBD2
v_call: TRBV6-1
clone_size: NA
cdr3_aa: CASRLAGEEDTQYF
cdr3_nt: TGTGCCAGCAGACTAGCGGGGGAGGAAGATACGCAGTATTTT

cdr3_length: 15
j_call: TRBJ2-5
d_call: TRBD2
v_call: TRBV5-1
clone_size: once
cdr3_aa: CASSLLGGYQETQYF
cdr3_nt: TGCGCCAGCAGCTTGCTGGGGGGGTACCAAGAGACCCAGTACTTC

cdr3_length: 15
j_call: TRBJ2-7
d_call: NA
v_call: TRBV5-1
clone_size: many
cdr3_aa: CASSLEGTTSYEQYF
cdr3_nt: TGCGCCAGCAGCTTGGAAGGAACAACATCCTACGAGCAGTACTTC

cdr3_length: 17
j_call: TRBJ1-2
d_call: NA
v_call: TRBV27
clone_size: NA
cdr3_aa: CASVNSKHGLSPHGYTF
cdr3_nt: TGTGCCAGCGTGAACAGCAAACATGGCTTGTCCCCCCATGGCTACACCTTC

cdr3_length: 14
j_call: TRBJ2-5
d_call: NA
v_call: TRBV4-1
clone_size: NA
cdr3_aa: CASSQDYPPTVQYF
cdr3_nt: TGCGCCAGCAGCCAGGACTACCCACCGACCGTCCAGTACTTC

cdr3_length: 11
j_call: TRBJ1-2
d_call: NA
v_call: TRBV28
clone_size: NA
cdr3_aa: CASNGFYGYTF
cdr3_nt: TGTGCCAGCAATGGGTTCTATGGCTACACCTTC

cdr3_length: 14
j_call: TRBJ1-5
d_call: TRBD1
v_call: TRBV7-2
clone_size: NA
cdr3_aa: CATGGTGTIQPQHF
cdr3_nt: TGTGCCACAGGGGGGACAGGGACTATTCAGCCCCAGCATTTT

cdr3_length: 17
j_call: TRBJ1-1
d_call: NA
v_call: TRBV10-1
clone_size: few
cdr3_aa: CASSESGSGAGNTEAFF
cdr3_nt: TGCGCCAGCAGTGAGTCGGGGTCAGGGGCAGGAAACACTGAAGCTTTCTTT

cdr3_length: 13
j_call: TRBJ2-4
d_call: NA
v_call: TRBV4-2
clone_size: few
cdr3_aa: CASSQDADAIQYF
cdr3_nt: TGTGCCAGCAGCCAAGATGCGGATGCCATTCAGTACTTC

cdr3_length: 14
j_call: TRBJ1-3
d_call: NA
v_call: TRBV6-5
clone_size: NA
cdr3_aa: CASSYRPYGHTIYF
cdr3_nt: TGTGCCAGCAGTTACCGGCCCTACGGGCACACCATATATTTT

cdr3_length: 13
j_call: TRBJ2-2
d_call: NA
v_call: TRBV27
clone_size: NA
cdr3_aa: CASTVDESGELFF
cdr3_nt: TGTGCCAGCACCGTAGATGAATCCGGGGAGCTGTTTTTT

cdr3_length: 14
j_call: TRBJ1-5
d_call: NA
v_call: TRBV18
clone_size: few
cdr3_aa: CASSPRPGDQPQHF
cdr3_nt: TGTGCCAGCTCACCACGACCAGGTGATCAGCCCCAGCATTTT

cdr3_length: 16
j_call: TRBJ1-3
d_call: NA
v_call: TRBV7-2
clone_size: few
cdr3_aa: CASSLAGTYFGNTIYF
cdr3_nt: TGTGCCAGCAGCTTAGCCGGGACCTATTTTGGAAACACCATATATTTT

cdr3_length: 14
j_call: TRBJ2-3
d_call: NA
v_call: TRBV12-3/TRBV12-4
clone_size: few
cdr3_aa: CASRPAGGTDTQYF
cdr3_nt: TGTGCCAGCAGGCCGGCGGGCGGCACAGATACGCAGTATTTT

cdr3_length: 13
j_call: TRBJ2-1
d_call: NA
v_call: TRBV5-1
clone_size: few
cdr3_aa: CASSTDWGNEQFF
cdr3_nt: TGCGCCAGCAGCACGGACTGGGGGAATGAGCAGTTCTTC

cdr3_length: 16
j_call: TRBJ1-2
d_call: NA
v_call: TRBV6-5
clone_size: many
cdr3_aa: CASSYSLAGSLYGYTF
cdr3_nt: TGTGCCAGCAGTTACTCTTTGGCAGGGAGTTTGTATGGCTACACCTTC

cdr3_length: 14
j_call: TRBJ2-2
d_call: NA
v_call: TRBV20-1
clone_size: NA
cdr3_aa: CSAKELVNTGELFF
cdr3_nt: TGCAGTGCTAAAGAACTGGTGAACACCGGGGAGCTGTTTTTT

cdr3_length: 13
j_call: TRBJ2-2
d_call: NA
v_call: TRBV7-9
clone_size: NA
cdr3_aa: CASSRDLTGELFF
cdr3_nt: TGTGCCAGCAGCCGCGACCTCACCGGGGAGCTGTTTTTT

cdr3_length: 11
j_call: TRBJ2-5
d_call: NA
v_call: TRBV29-1
clone_size: few
cdr3_aa: CSVIGRETQYF
cdr3_nt: TGCAGCGTTATAGGGCGAGAGACCCAGTACTTC

cdr3_length: 12
j_call: TRBJ2-3
d_call: NA
v_call: TRBV4-1
clone_size: NA
cdr3_aa: CASSQAQDTQYF
cdr3_nt: TGCGCCAGCAGCCAGGCGCAAGATACGCAGTATTTT

cdr3_length: 14
j_call: TRBJ2-7
d_call: TRBD2
v_call: TRBV6-1
clone_size: NA
cdr3_aa: CASGGTSGAYEQYF
cdr3_nt: TGTGCCAGCGGGGGGACTAGCGGGGCATACGAGCAGTACTTC

cdr3_length: 18
j_call: TRBJ2-1
d_call: NA
v_call: TRBV7-9
clone_size: NA
cdr3_aa: CASSSRRGPGVSYNEQFF
cdr3_nt: TGTGCCAGCAGCTCTCGTCGCGGTCCAGGGGTGTCCTACAATGAGCAGTTCTTC

cdr3_length: 16
j_call: TRBJ1-2
d_call: TRBD1
v_call: TRBV7-2
clone_size: once
cdr3_aa: CASSLSAGGRIYGYTF
cdr3_nt: TGTGCCAGCAGCTTGTCGGCAGGGGGGAGAATCTATGGCTACACCTTC

cdr3_length: 13
j_call: TRBJ2-5
d_call: NA
v_call: TRBV12-3/TRBV12-4
clone_size: few
cdr3_aa: CASSFNLQETQYF
cdr3_nt: TGTGCCAGCAGTTTTAACCTCCAAGAGACCCAGTACTTC

cdr3_length: 15
j_call: TRBJ1-2
d_call: NA
v_call: TRBV7-2
clone_size: once
cdr3_aa: CASSRVGRTIGGYTF
cdr3_nt: TGTGCCAGCAGCCGGGTTGGACGGACCATCGGTGGCTACACCTTC

cdr3_length: 18
j_call: TRBJ2-5
d_call: NA
v_call: TRBV7-2
clone_size: NA
cdr3_aa: CASSLVPRGGRMMETQYF
cdr3_nt: TGTGCCAGCAGCTTAGTCCCCAGGGGGGGCAGGATGATGGAGACCCAGTACTTC

cdr3_length: 13
j_call: TRBJ2-3
d_call: NA
v_call: TRBV5-6
clone_size: many
cdr3_aa: CASSLGATDTQYF
cdr3_nt: TGTGCCAGCAGCTTAGGGGCCACAGATACGCAGTATTTT

cdr3_length: 18
j_call: TRBJ1-5
d_call: TRBD1
v_call: TRBV4-1
clone_size: NA
cdr3_aa: CASRSSRGRGGCNQPQHF
cdr3_nt: TGCGCCAGCAGGTCCTCAAGGGGGCGCGGGGGTTGCAATCAGCCCCAGCATTTT

cdr3_length: 15
j_call: TRBJ1-2
d_call: NA
v_call: TRBV7-2
clone_size: NA
cdr3_aa: CASSYLQAGASGYTF
cdr3_nt: TGTGCCAGCAGCTATCTCCAGGCTGGGGCGAGTGGCTACACCTTC

cdr3_length: 15
j_call: TRBJ2-3
d_call: TRBD1
v_call: TRBV11-3
clone_size: NA
cdr3_aa: CASSHRDREGDTQYF
cdr3_nt: TGTGCCAGCAGTCACCGGGACAGAGAGGGGGATACGCAGTATTTT

cdr3_length: 18
j_call: TRBJ1-6
d_call: TRBD1
v_call: TRBV6-1
clone_size: few
cdr3_aa: CASSMRWGDRAANSPLHF
cdr3_nt: TGTGCCAGCTCCATGAGATGGGGCGACAGGGCCGCTAATTCACCCCTCCACTTT